The clone carrying this TCR beta chain has just a few counts. Antigen unknown. This sample is drawn from a study of T cell repertoires in ileal Crohn's disease. The study's findings and limits: Every patient over 26.8% clonality showed endoscopic recurrence.

Germline CDR1 is MNHEY and CDR2 is SMNVEV (reference sequence). This CDR3 has 14 residues. The ends were cut back, 10 bases at V and 5 bases at J, with 17 bases in the middle. The repertoire was sequenced with immunoSEQ multiplex PCR; TCRdb's copy has only in-frame clones and lacks some. In the table there are over 12,000 clones, 80% to 85% of which are singletons. The chain is built from TRBV27 and TRBJ2-2; TRBD2 is a possible D gene (5 bases). Sequenced material: ileal tissue. This TCR derives from an adult with Crohn's disease. Here the CDR3 DNA reads TGTGCCACCGCCGGAGGACTGTATACCGGGGAGCTGTTTTTT. It encodes CATAGGLYTGELFF.